These 20 T cell receptor beta chains were sequenced from one sample in a study of long-term antiretroviral therapy in people with HIV. Version v3.0 of the immunoSEQ assay was performed at survey level. Method: immunoSEQ multiplex PCR; TCRdb's copy keeps in-frame clones and lacks some. This sample yields about 20,000 clones, of which roughly 71% are seen a single time; 15% belongs to the top ten. Material: unsorted PBMCs, obtained 2.5 years before starting antiretroviral therapy. The receptors here all came from a woman in her 50s with HIV.

The V and J genes are TRBV6-5 and TRBJ1-2, with D possibly matching TRBD1 (6 bases). V was clipped by 4 bases and J by 5 bases, with 17 bases between them. In germline, CDR1 is MNHEY, CDR2 SVGAGI. The CDR3 sequence is 15 residues long. CDR3 sequence: CASSSSTGTPYGYTF. CDR3 DNA sequence: TGTGCCAGCAGTTCTTCAACAGGGACACCGTATGGCTACACCTTC.

The CDR3: CASSFLSQSTDTQYF. CDR3 sequence (DNA): TGTGCCAGCAGCTTTTTAAGTCAAAGCACAGATACGCAGTATTTT. This chain uses TRBV7-9 with TRBJ2-3; D gene unclear. The germline V gene has CDR1 SEHNR and CDR2 FQNEAQ (reference sequence). This CDR3 contains 15 residues. V lost 3 bases and J 0 bases, leaving 10 bases between the germline ends.

The chain's CDR3 is CASSTSPDRGYEAFF. The CDR3 nucleotides are TGTGCCAGTAGTACTTCACCGGACAGGGGATATGAAGCTTTCTTT. This chain links TRBV19 with TRBJ1-1; 9 bases line up with TRBD1. After removal of 4 bases from V and 7 bases from J, the junction contained 10 bases not matched to a gene. Germline lookup yields CDR1 LNHDA and CDR2 SQIVND (reference sequence). This CDR3 has 15 residues.

This clone was observed a few times. The gene calls are TRBV5-1 and TRBJ2-5; D may match TRBD1 or TRBD2 (6 bases each). The V gene's germline CDR1 is SGHRS and CDR2 YFSETQ. The CDR3 has 16 amino acids. Trimming cost V 6 bases and J 4 bases, with 22 bases left between them. CDR3 bases: TGCGCCAGCAACACTTGGCGTCCGGGGGCAGGAGAGACCCAGTACTTC. Amino acid sequence: CASNTWRPGAGETQYF.

The chain employs TRBV6-1 and TRBJ2-7, with D possibly TRBD2 on 6 matching bases. This CDR3 spans 14 amino acids. The V gene's germline CDR1 is MNHNS and CDR2 SASEGT. Trimming stripped 3 bases from V and 0 bases from J, with 9 bases between. The DNA for the CDR3 is TGTGCCAGCAGTGAGACTAGTCCCTCCTACGAGCAGTACTTC. Residues: CASSETSPSYEQYF.

This chain links TRBV5-5 with TRBJ2-7; D gene uncertain. The germline V and J ends were trimmed by 2 bases and 0 bases, with 9 bases remaining between them. This CDR3 comprises 14 residues. The germline V gene encodes CDR1 SGHKS and CDR2 YYEKEE (reference sequence). For the CDR3, the DNA is TGTGCCAGCAGCTTAAGAGACTTCTCCTACGAGCAGTACTTC. It yields the protein CASSLRDFSYEQYF.

This rearrangement joins TRBV30 to TRBJ1-4; 7 bases match TRBD1. V dropped 1 base and J dropped 5; count of bases not matched to a gene: 1. Germline CDR1 reads GTSNPN; CDR2 reads SVGIG (reference sequence). The CDR3 covers 13 residues. In nucleotides, the CDR3 is TGTGCCTGGAGTGGAGGGGGCAATGAAAAACTGTTTTTT. It translates to CAWSGGGNEKLFF.

In its sample, this clone was seen a few times. The V and J genes are TRBV7-9 and TRBJ1-2; D might be TRBD1 (5 bases). V lost 2 bases and J lost 7, with 11 bases in between. CDR1 and CDR2 from the germline V gene are SEHNR and FQNEAQ (reference sequence). The CDR3 length is 13 residues. As DNA, the CDR3 is TGTGCCAGCAGCTTACTTGGGGCGGGTGGCTACACCTTC. It specifies CASSLLGAGGYTF.

The rearrangement links TRBV27 to TRBJ2-2, with 8 bases matching TRBD1. V lost 6 bases and J lost 4; bases outside the gene matches: 10. In germline, CDR1 is MNHEY, CDR2 SMNVEV (reference sequence). CDR3 length: 16 amino acids. The CDR3 DNA reads as TGTGCCAGCAGGCCCAACAGGGGGATGAGCACCGGGGAGCTGTTTTTT. It encodes CASRPNRGMSTGELFF.

The rearrangement uses TRBV4-2 and TRBJ1-1; 7 bases are shared with TRBD1. From germline, CDR1 is LGHNA and CDR2 YNFKEQ. V was pared by 4 bases and J by 3 bases, with 2 bases of the junction left unmatched. The CDR3 runs to 13 residues. The CDR3 sequence is CASSRQGDTEAFF. DNA of the CDR3: TGTGCCAGCAGCCGGCAGGGGGACACTGAAGCTTTCTTT.

V gene TRBV19 combines with J gene TRBJ2-3; 11 nucleotides agree with TRBD2. Losses at the gene ends were 5 bases for V and 4 bases for J; bases not matched to a gene: 5. The CDR3 has 15 amino acids. Germline values: CDR1 LNHDA, CDR2 SQIVND (reference sequence). CDR3 DNA sequence: TGTGCCAGTAGTGAAATTAGCGGGGGGGCAGATACGCAGTATTTT. Its translation: CASSEISGGADTQYF.

The genes are TRBV10-3 and TRBJ1-6; D remains ambiguous. V gave up 3 bases and J gave up 0 bases, with 6 bases separating them. The CDR3 runs to 15 residues. CDR1 is ENHRY, CDR2 SYGVKD, per germline. The DNA for the CDR3 is TGTGCCATCAGTGATCGGGGCTCCTATAATTCACCCCTCCACTTT. Its translation: CAISDRGSYNSPLHF.

The rearrangement joins TRBV7-3 to TRBJ2-7; possibly TRBD1 or TRBD2 for D (5 bases each). The CDR3 consists of 14 residues. V was clipped by 2 bases and J by 0 bases, with 8 bases between them. Per germline, CDR1 SGHTA and CDR2 FQGTGA. The CDR3 sequence: CASSLSGRSYEQYF. In nucleotides, the CDR3 is TGTGCCAGCAGCTTATCGGGACGCTCCTACGAGCAGTACTTC.

The chain couples TRBV7-9 to TRBJ1-2; 10 bases are a match to TRBD1. This CDR3 comprises 15 residues. The junction had 7 bases not matched to a gene; V was cut back by 5 bases and J by 4 bases. Germline values: CDR1 SEHNR, CDR2 FQNEAQ (reference sequence). The CDR3 nucleotides are TGTGCCAGCAGCAACGACAGGGGGCGAGTCTATGGCTACACCTTC. Translated, it gives CASSNDRGRVYGYTF. The full variable domain, its missing parts supplied by reference TRBV7-9 and TRBJ1-2, is DTGVSQNPRHKITKRGQNVTFRCDPISEHNRLYWYRQTLGQGPEFLTYFQNEAQLEKSRLLSDRFSAERPKGSFSTLEIQRTEQGDSAMYLCASSNDRGRVYGYTFGSGTRLTVV.

This clone was seen more than once but under ten times. Written as DNA, the CDR3 is TGTGCCACCCCAGAAGACACCATATATTTT. Its protein product is CATPEDTIYF. The V and J genes are TRBV7-9 and TRBJ1-3; D remains unclear. V was shortened by 10 bases and J by 8 bases, with 9 bases between the two germline ends. Germline CDR1 is SEHNR and CDR2 is FQNEAQ (reference sequence). CDR3 length: 10 residues.

This clone is a singleton in its sample. The V and J genes are TRBV11-2 and TRBJ2-1; D not resolved. The germline CDR1 and CDR2 sequences are SGHAT and FQNNGV. CDR3 size: 15 residues. V gave up 2 bases and J gave up 8 bases, with 16 bases separating them. The CDR3 region is CASSLLSWQQDEQFF. The CDR3 DNA reads TGTGCCAGCAGCTTATTGTCGTGGCAGCAGGATGAGCAGTTCTTC.

The chain combines TRBV10-2 with TRBJ2-5; D assignment may be TRBD1 or TRBD2 (5 bases each). Per the germline V gene, CDR1 is WSHSY and CDR2 is SAAADI. The germline V and J ends were trimmed by 7 bases and 7 bases, with 19 bases remaining between them. This CDR3 region has 14 residues. The DNA of the CDR3 is TGCGCCAGCACCCTGGGACCAGGACTGGGGACCCAGTACTTC. Translation gives CASTLGPGLGTQYF.

The CDR3, as DNA: TGTGCCAGCTCACATGGGACAGGGGACGAGACCCAGTACTTC. Translated, it gives CASSHGTGDETQYF. V usage is TRBV18 and J usage is TRBJ2-5; 10 positions match TRBD1. Germline V gives CDR1 KGHSH, CDR2 LQKENI. This CDR3 contains 14 residues. The ends lost 4 bases at V and 5 bases at J; junction bases unmatched: 4.

The genes are TRBV30 and TRBJ2-3, with 7 bases identical to TRBD2. Germline V gives CDR1 GTSNPN, CDR2 SVGIG (reference sequence). With 0 bases clipped from V and 2 bases from J, the junction kept 5 bases outside the gene matches. The length of the CDR3 is 15 residues. CDR3 sequence reads: CAWSVSGAYTDTQYF. The CDR3 DNA reads TGTGCCTGGAGTGTAAGCGGGGCCTACACAGATACGCAGTATTTT.

The chain couples TRBV18 to TRBJ1-2; D remains unclear. V lost 2 bases, J lost 3 bases, and 7 bases lay in between. This CDR3 is built from 13 residues. Germline CDR1 KGHSH, CDR2 LQKENI. CDR3 DNA sequence: TGTGCCAGCTCACCAGGGCAGGACTATGGCTACACCTTC. Its translation is CASSPGQDYGYTF.